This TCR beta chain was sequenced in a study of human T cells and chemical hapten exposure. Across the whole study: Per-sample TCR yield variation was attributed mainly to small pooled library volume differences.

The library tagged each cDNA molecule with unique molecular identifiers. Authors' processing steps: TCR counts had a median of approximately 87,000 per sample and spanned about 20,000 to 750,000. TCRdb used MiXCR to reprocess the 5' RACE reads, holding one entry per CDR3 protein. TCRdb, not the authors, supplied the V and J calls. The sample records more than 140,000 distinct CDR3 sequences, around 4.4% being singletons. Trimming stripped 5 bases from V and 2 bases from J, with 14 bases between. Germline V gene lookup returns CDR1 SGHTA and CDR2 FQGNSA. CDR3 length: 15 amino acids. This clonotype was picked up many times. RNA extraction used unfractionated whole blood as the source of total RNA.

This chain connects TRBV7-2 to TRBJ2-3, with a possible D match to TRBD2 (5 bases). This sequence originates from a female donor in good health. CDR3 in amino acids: CASSPEDHYTDTQYF. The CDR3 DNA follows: TGTGCCAGCAGCCCGGAGGACCACTACACAGATACGCAGTATTTT.